This T cell receptor (beta chain) stems from a study of T cells in Graves' hyperthyroidism and ophthalmopathy. Study results and caveats: Most thyroid clonotypes with frequency above 0.001 were detected in blood. Ophthalmopathy and stable hyperthyroidism were separated by a 13 V-J model.

This clonotype was observed a handful of times. The antigen is undetermined. Amplification of TCR beta CDR3 regions was performed using RNA transcripts as template. First-round RT-PCR of the TCR CDR3 relied on the HTBI primer set. TCRdb reprocessed the multiplex PCR reads via MiXCR and lists one record per CDR3 protein. This table holds over 250,000 distinct CDR3 sequences, roughly an eighth found once. At least 3 on the Clinical Activity Score was recorded for ophthalmopathy patients, who also had NOSPECS grade at least 4 and duration under 3 months. Orbital computed tomography and thyroid ultrasound, together with serum TRAb and thyroxine and clinical symptoms, were used for diagnoses. There are 16 residues in the CDR3. CDR1 and CDR2 from the germline V gene are MNHEY and SMNVEV (reference sequence). Trimming took 5 bases from V and 2 from J, leaving 18 bases between them.

This TCR was sampled from a woman aged 35 to 49 with Graves' ophthalmopathy. The rearrangement joins TRBV27 to TRBJ2-5, with D perhaps TRBD1 (5 bases). The sample consisted of blood. CDR3 DNA: TGTGCCAGCAGTAAAACAGGTATTGCCCCGCAAGAGACCCAGTACTTC. This encodes CASSKTGIAPQETQYF.